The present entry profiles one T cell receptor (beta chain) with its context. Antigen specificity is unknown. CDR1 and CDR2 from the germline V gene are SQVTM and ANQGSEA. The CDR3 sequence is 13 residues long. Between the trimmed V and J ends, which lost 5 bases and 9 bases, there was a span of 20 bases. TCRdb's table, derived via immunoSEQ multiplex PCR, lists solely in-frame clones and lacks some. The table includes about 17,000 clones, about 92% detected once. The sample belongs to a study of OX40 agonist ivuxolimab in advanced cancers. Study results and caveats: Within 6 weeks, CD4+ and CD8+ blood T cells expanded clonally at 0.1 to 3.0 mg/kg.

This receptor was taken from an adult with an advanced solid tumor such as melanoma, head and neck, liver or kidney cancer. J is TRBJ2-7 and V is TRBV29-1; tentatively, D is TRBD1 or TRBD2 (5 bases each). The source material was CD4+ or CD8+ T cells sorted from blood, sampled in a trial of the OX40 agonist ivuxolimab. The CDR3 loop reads CSVNARDGFGQYF. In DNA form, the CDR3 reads TGCAGCGTTAACGCCCGGGACGGCTTTGGGCAGTACTTC.